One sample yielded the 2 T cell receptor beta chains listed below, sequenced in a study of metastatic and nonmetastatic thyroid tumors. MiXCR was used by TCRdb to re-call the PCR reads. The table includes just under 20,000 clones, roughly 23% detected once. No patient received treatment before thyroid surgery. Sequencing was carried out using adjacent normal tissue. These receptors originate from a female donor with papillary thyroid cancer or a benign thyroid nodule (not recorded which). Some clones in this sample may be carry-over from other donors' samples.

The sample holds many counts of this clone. The CDR3 DNA is TGTGCCAGCAGCTTACCGGCGGGACAGGGCTATGGCTACACCTTC. This gives the protein CASSLPAGQGYGYTF. The genes are TRBV7-9 and TRBJ1-2, with 9 bases that match TRBD1. CDR3 length: 15 residues. V shed 2 bases, J shed 4 bases, and the junction held 5 bases outside the gene matches. From germline, CDR1 is SEHNR and CDR2 FQNEAQ (reference sequence).

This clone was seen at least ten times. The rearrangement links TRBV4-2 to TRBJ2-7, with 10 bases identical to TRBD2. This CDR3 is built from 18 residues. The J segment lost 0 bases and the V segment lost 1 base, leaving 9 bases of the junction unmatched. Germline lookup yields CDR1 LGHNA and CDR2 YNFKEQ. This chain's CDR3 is CASSQGASGSGYSYEQYF. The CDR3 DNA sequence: TGTGCCAGCAGCCAAGGGGCTAGCGGGAGCGGGTACTCCTACGAGCAGTACTTC.